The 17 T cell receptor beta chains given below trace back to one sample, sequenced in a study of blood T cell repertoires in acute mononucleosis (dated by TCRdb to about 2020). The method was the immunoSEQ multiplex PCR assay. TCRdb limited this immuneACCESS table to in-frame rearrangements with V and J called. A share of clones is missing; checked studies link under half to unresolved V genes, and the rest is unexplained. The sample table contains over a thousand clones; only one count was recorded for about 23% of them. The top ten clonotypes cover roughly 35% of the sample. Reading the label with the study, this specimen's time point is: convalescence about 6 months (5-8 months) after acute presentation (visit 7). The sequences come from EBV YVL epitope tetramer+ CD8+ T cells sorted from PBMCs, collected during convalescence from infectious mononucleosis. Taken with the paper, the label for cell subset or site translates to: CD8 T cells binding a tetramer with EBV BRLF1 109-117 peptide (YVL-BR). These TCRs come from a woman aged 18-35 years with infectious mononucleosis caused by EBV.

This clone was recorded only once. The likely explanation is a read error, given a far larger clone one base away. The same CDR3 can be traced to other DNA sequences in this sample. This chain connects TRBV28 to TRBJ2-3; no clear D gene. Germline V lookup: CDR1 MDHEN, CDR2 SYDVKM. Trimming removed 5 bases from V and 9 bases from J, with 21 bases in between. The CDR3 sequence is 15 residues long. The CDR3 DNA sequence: TGTGCCAGCAGTGCCCTACTTGGGTCGGCGTCGACGCAGTATTTT. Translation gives CASSALLGSASTQYF. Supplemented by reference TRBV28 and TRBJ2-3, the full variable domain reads DVKVTQSSRYLVKRTGEKVFLECVQDMDHENMFWYRQDPGLGLRLIYFSYDVKMKEKGDIPEGYSVSREKKERFSLILESASTNQTSMYLCASSALLGSASTQYFGPGTRLTVL.

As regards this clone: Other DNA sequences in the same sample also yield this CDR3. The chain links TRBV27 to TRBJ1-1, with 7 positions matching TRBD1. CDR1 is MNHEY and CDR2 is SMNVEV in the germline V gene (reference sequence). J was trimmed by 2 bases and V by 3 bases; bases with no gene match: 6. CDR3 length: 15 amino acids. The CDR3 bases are TGTGCCAGCAGTTTTCTGGGACAGACAAACACTGAAGCTTTCTTT. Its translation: CASSFLGQTNTEAFF.

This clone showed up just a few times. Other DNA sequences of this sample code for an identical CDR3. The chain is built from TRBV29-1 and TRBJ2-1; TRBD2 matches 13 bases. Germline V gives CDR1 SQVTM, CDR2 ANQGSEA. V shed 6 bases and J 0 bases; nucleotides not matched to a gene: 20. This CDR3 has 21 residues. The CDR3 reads CSVGGTGAGTSGAYSYNEQFF. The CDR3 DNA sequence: TGCAGCGTAGGCGGGACAGGGGCCGGGACTAGCGGGGCATACTCCTACAATGAGCAGTTCTTC.

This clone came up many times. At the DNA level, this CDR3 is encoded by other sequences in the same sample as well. The chain's CDR3 is CASSEYGSGAGYTF. The CDR3 DNA reads as TGTGCCAGCAGTGAGTACGGCTCCGGCGCGGGCTACACCTTC. This chain uses TRBV11-2 with TRBJ1-2; D is uncertain. Trimming stripped 6 bases from V and 8 bases from J, with 19 bases between. The V gene's germline CDR1 is SGHAT and CDR2 FQNNGV. The CDR3 contains 14 residues.

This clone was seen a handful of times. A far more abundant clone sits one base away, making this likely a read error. CDR3 sequence (DNA): TGTGCCAGCAGCGCAGGGGGCTACTACGAGCAGTACTTC. This gives the protein CASSAGGYYEQYF. The chain couples TRBV7-2 to TRBJ2-7; 8 nucleotides match TRBD1. The CDR3 runs to 13 residues. Germline CDR1 and CDR2: SGHTA and FQGNSA. The trim removed 5 bases at V and 3 bases at J, leaving 3 bases unmatched.

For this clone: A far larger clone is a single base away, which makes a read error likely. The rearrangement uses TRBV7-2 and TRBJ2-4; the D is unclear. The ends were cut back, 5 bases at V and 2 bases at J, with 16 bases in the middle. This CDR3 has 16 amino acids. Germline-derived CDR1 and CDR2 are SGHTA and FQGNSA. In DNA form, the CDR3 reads TGTGCCAGCAGCCCTCTTCGATTGGGCTCCAAAAACATTCAGTACTTC. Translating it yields CASSPLRLGSKNIQYF.

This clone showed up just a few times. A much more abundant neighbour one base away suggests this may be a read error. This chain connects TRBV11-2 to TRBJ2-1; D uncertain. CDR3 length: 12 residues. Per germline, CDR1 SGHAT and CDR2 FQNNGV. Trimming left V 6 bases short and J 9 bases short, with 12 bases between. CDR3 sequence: CASSLYSSEQFF. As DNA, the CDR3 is TGTGCCAGCAGTTTATATTCCAGTGAGCAGTTCTTC.

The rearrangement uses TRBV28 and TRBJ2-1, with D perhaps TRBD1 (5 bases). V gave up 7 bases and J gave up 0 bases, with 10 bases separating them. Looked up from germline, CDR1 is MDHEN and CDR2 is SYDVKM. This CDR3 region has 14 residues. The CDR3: CASTTASSYNEQFF. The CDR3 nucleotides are TGTGCCAGCACGACAGCGAGCTCCTACAATGAGCAGTTCTTC.

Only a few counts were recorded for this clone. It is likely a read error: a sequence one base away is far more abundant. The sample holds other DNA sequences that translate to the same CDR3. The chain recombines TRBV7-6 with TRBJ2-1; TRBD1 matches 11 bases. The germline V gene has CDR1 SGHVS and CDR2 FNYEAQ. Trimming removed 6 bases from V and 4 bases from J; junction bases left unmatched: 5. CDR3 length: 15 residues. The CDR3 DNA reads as TGTGCCAGCAGGGGGACAGGGGGACTATACAATGAGCAGTTCTTC. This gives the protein CASRGTGGLYNEQFF.

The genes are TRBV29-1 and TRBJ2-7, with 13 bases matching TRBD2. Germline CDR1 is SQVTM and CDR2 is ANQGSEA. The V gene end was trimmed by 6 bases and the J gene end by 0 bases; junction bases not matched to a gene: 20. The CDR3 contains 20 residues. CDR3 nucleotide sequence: TGCAGCGTAGGAGGGACAGGGTCCGGGACTAGCGGGGCATACTCCTACGAGCAGTACTTC. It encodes CSVGGTGSGTSGAYSYEQYF.

In DNA, the CDR3 is TGTGTTTGCAGTGCCCTACTTGGGTCAGCGTCGACGCAGTATTTT. Amino acids: CVCSALLGSASTQYF. This chain connects TRBV6-5 to TRBJ2-3, with D hard to call. The CDR3 is made up of 15 amino acids. Germline V gene sequence: CDR1 MNHEY, CDR2 SVGAGI.

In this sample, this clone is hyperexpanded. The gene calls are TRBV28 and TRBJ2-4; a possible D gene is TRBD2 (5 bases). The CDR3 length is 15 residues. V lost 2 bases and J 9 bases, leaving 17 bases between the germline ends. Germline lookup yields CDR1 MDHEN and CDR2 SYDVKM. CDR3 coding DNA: TGTGCCAGCAGTTTAATGCTGGGCAGCGGATCCATTCAGTACTTC. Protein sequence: CASSLMLGSGSIQYF.

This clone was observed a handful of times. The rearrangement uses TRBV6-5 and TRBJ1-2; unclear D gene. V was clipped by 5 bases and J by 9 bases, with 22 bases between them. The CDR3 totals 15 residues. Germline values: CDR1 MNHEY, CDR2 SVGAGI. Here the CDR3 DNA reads TGTGCCAGCAGTCATCGACATATGGTGCTGGGTAGCTACACCTTC. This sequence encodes CASSHRHMVLGSYTF.

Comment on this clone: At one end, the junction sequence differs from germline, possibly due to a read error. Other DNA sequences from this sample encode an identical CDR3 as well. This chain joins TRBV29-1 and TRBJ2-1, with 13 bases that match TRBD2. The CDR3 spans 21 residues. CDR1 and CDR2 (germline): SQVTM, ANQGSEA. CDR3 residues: CSVGGTGSGTSGAYSYIEQFF. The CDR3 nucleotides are TGCAGCGTAGGAGGGACTGGGTCCGGGACTAGCGGGGCATACTCCTACATTGAGCAGTTCTTC.

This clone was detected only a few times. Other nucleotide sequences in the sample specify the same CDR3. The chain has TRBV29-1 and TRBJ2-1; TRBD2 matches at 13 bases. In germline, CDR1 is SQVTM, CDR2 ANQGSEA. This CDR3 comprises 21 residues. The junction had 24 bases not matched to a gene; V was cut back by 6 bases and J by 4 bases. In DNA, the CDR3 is TGCAGCGTAGGAGGGACAGTGTCCGGGACTAGCGGGGCATACTCGTACAATGAGCAGTTCTTC. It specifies CSVGGTVSGTSGAYSYNEQFF.

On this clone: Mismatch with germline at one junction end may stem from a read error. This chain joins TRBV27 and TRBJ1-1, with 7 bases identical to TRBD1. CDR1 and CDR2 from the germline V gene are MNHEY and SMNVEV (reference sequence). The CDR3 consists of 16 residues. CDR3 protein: CASSFLGQTMYTDAFF. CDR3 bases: TGTGCCAGCAGTTTTCTGGGACAGACAATGTACACTGATGCTTTCTTT.

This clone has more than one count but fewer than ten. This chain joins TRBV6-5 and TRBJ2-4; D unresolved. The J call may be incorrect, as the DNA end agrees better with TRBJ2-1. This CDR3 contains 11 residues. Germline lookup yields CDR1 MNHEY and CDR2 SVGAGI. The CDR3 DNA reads TGTGCCAGCAGTATCTACAATGAGCAGTTCTTC. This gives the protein CASSIYNEQFF.